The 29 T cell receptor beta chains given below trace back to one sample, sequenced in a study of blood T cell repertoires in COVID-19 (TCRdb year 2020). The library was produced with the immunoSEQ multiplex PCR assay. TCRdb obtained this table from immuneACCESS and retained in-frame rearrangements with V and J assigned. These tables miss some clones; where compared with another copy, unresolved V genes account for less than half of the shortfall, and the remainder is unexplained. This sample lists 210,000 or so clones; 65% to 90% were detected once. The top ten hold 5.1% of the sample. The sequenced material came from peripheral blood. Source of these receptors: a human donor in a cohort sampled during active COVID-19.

CDR3 bases: TGTGCCAGCAGGTTGGGACTAGCCAACAGGGGGGAGCAGTTCTTC. Translated: CASRLGLANRGEQFF. The rearrangement links TRBV3-1 (or the pseudogene TRBV3-2) to TRBJ2-1; D may be TRBD2 (9 bases). This CDR3 contains 15 residues. CDR1 is LGHDT and CDR2 is YNNKEL in the germline V gene (reference sequence). V lost 6 bases and J 10 bases, leaving 22 bases between the germline ends.

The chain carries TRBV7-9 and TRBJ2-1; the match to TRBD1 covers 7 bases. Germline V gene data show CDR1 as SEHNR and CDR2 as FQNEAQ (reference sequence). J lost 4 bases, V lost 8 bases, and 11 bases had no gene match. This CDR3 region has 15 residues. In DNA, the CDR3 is TGTGCCAGCGACAGAACCGGGACAGCGTACAATGAGCAGTTCTTC. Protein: CASDRTGTAYNEQFF. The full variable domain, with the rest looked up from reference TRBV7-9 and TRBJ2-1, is DTGVSQNPRHKITKRGQNVTFRCDPISEHNRLYWYRQTLGQGPEFLTYFQNEAQLEKSRLLSDRFSAERPKGSFSTLEIQRTEQGDSAMYLCASDRTGTAYNEQFFGPGTRLTVL.

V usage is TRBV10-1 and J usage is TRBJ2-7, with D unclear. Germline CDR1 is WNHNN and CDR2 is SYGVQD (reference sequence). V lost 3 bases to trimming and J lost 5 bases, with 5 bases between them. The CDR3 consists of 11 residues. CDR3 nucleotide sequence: TGCGCCAGCAGTGATTGCGACGAGCAGTACTTC. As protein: CASSDCDEQYF.

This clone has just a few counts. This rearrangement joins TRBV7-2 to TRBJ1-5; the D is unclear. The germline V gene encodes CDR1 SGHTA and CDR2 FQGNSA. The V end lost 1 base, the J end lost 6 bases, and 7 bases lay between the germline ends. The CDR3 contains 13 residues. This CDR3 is CASSLGVSQPQHF. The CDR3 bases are TGTGCCAGCAGCTTAGGAGTAAGTCAGCCCCAGCATTTT.

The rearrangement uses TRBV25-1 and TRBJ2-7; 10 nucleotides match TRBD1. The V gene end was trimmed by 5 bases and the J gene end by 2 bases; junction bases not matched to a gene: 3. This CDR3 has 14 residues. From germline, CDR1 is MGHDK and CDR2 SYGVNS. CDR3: CASSPGTGAYEQYF. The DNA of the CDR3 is TGTGCCAGCAGTCCCGGGACAGGGGCCTACGAGCAGTACTTC.

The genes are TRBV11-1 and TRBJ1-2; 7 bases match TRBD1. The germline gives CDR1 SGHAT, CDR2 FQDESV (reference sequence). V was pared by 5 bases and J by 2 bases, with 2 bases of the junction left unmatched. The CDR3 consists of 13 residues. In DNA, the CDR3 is TGTGCCAGCAGCCCGACAGGGAACTATGGCTACACCTTC. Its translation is CASSPTGNYGYTF.

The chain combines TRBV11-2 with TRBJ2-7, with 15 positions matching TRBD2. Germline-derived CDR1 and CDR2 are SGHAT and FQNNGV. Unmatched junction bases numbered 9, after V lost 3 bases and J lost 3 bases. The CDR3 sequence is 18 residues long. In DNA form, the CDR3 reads TGTGCCAGCAGCTTCTGGACTAGCGGGAGGGCCCTCGGCTACGAGCAGTACTTC. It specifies CASSFWTSGRALGYEQYF.

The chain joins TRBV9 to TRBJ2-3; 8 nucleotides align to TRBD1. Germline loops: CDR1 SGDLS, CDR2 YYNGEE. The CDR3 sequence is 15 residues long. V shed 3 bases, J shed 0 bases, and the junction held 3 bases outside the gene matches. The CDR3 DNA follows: TGTGCCAGCAGCGAAGGACAGGGAAGCACAGATACGCAGTATTTT. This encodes CASSEGQGSTDTQYF.

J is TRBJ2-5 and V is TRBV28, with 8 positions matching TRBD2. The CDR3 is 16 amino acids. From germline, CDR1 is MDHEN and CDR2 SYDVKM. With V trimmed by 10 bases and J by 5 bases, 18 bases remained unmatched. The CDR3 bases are TGTGCCATCGGGGGGGCGGGAGTCTCCCGAAGGGAGACCCAGTACTTC. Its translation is CAIGGAGVSRRETQYF.

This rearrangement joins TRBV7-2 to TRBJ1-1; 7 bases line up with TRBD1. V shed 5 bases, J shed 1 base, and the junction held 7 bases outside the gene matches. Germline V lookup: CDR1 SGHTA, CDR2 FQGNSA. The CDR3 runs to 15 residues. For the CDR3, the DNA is TGTGCCAGCAGCCTGACCGGGACAGCGAACACTGAAGCTTTCTTT. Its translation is CASSLTGTANTEAFF. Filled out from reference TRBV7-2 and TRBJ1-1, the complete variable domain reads GAGVSQSPSNKVTEKGKDVELRCDPISGHTALYWYRQSLGQGLEFLIYFQGNSAPDKSGLPSDRFSAERTGGSVSTLTIQRTQQEDSAVYLCASSLTGTANTEAFFGQGTRLTVV.

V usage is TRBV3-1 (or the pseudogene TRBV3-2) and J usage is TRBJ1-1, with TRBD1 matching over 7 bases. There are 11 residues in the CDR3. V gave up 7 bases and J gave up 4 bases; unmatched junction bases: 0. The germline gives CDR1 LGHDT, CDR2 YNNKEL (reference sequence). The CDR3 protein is CASKGATEAFF. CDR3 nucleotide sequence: TGTGCCAGCAAGGGGGCCACTGAAGCTTTCTTT.

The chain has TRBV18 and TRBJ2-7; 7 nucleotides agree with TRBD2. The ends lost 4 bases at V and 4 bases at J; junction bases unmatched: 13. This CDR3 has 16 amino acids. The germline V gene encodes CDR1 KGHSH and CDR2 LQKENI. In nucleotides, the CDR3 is TGTGCCAGCTCACTCACCAAGGGGCGGGAGTGGTACGAGCAGTACTTC. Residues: CASSLTKGREWYEQYF.

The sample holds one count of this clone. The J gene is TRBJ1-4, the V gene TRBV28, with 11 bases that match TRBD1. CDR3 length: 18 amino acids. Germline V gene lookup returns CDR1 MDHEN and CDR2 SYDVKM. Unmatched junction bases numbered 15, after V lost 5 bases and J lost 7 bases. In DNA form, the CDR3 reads TGTGCCAGCAGTCTCTGGACAGGGGGCGGAAATCCTGCTGAAAAACTGTTTTTT. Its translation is CASSLWTGGGNPAEKLFF.

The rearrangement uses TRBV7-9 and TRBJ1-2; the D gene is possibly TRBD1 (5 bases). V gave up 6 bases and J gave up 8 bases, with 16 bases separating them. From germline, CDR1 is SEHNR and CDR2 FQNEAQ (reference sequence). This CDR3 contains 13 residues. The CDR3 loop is CASRGEGSRGYTF. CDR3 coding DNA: TGTGCCAGCAGGGGGGAGGGCTCGAGAGGCTACACCTTC. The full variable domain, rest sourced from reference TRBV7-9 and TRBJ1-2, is DTGVSQNPRHKITKRGQNVTFRCDPISEHNRLYWYRQTLGQGPEFLTYFQNEAQLEKSRLLSDRFSAERPKGSFSTLEIQRTEQGDSAMYLCASRGEGSRGYTFGSGTRLTVV.

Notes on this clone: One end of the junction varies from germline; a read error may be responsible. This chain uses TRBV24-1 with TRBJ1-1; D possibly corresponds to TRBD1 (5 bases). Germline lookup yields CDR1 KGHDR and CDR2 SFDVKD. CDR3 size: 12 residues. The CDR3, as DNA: TGTGCCACCAGTGACCCACGCGGGACCGCGCACTTT. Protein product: CATSDPRGTAHF.

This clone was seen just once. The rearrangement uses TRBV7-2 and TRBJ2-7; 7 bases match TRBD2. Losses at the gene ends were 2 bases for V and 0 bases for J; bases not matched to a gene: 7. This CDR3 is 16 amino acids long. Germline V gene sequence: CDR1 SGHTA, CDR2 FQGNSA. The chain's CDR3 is CASSLMAGASSYEQYF. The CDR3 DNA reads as TGTGCCAGCAGCTTAATGGCGGGAGCGTCCTCCTACGAGCAGTACTTC.

CDR3 bases: TGTGCCAGCACCAGAAGCGGGTTTAGCTCCTACGAGCAGTACTTC. It encodes CASTRSGFSSYEQYF. The chain joins TRBV27 to TRBJ2-7; TRBD2 is a possible D gene (6 bases). This CDR3 is built from 15 residues. With 7 bases removed from V and 0 bases from J, the gap between germline ends came to 16 bases. Germline V gene data show CDR1 as MNHEY and CDR2 as SMNVEV (reference sequence).

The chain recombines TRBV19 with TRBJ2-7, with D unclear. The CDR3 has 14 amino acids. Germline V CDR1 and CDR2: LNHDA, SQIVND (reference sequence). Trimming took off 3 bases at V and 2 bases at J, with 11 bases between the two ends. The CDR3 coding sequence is TGTGCCAGTAGTATGGGCGATTACGCCTACGAGCAGTACTTC. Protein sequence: CASSMGDYAYEQYF.

CDR3 nucleotide sequence: TGTGCCAGCATAGAAATTCTCTCCTACAATGAGCAGTTCTTC. It specifies CASIEILSYNEQFF. The chain is built from TRBV6-5 and TRBJ2-1, with D uncertain. The CDR3 has 14 residues. CDR1 is MNHEY and CDR2 is SVGAGI in the germline V gene. Trimming stripped 7 bases from V and 0 bases from J, with 10 bases between.

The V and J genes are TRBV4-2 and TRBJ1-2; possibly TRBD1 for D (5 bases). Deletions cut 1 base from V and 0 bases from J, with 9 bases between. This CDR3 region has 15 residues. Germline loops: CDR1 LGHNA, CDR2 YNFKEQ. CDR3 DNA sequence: TGTGCCAGCAGCCAAGGCGGGACCGCTAACTATGGCTACACCTTC. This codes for CASSQGGTANYGYTF.

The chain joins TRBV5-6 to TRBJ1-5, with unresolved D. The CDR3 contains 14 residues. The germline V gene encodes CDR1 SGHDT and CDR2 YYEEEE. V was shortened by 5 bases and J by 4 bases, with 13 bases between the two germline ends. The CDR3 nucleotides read TGTGCCAGCAGGGTGCGGGGTGGAAATCAGCCCCAGCATTTT. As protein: CASRVRGGNQPQHF.

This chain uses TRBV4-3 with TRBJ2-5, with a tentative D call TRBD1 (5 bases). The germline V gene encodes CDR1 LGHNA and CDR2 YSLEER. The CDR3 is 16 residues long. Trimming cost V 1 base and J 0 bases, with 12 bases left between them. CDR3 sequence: CASSQGPPGHQETQYF. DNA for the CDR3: TGCGCCAGCAGCCAAGGACCCCCAGGGCACCAAGAGACCCAGTACTTC.

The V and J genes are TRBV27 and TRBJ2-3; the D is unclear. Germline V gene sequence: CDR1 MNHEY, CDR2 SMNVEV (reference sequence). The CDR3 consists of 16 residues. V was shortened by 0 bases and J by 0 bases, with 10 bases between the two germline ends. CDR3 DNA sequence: TGTGCCAGCAGTTTATCGGGCAGACCAAGCACAGATACGCAGTATTTT. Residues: CASSLSGRPSTDTQYF.

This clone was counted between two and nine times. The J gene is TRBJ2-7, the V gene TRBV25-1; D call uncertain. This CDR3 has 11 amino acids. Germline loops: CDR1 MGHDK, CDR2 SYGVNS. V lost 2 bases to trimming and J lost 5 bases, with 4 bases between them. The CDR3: CASSEINEQYF. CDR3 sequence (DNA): TGTGCCAGCAGTGAAATTAACGAGCAGTACTTC.

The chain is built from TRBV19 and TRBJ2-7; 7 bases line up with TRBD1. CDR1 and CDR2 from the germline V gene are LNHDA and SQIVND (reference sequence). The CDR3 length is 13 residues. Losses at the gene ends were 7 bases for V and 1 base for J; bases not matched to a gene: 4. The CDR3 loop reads CASKHRGSYEQYF. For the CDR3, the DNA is TGTGCCAGTAAACACAGGGGATCCTACGAGCAGTACTTC.

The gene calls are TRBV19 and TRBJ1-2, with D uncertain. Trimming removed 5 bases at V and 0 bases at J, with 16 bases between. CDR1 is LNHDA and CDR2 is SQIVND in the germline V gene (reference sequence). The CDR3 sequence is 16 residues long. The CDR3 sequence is CASSRTRTGSNYGYTF. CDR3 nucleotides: TGTGCCAGTAGTCGGACTAGGACCGGTTCTAACTATGGCTACACCTTC. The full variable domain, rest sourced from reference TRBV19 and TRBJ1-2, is DGGITQSPKYLFRKEGQNVTLSCEQNLNHDAMYWYRQDPGQGLRLIYYSQIVNDFQKGDIAEGYSVSREKKESFPLTVTSAQKNPTAFYLCASSRTRTGSNYGYTFGSGTRLTVV.

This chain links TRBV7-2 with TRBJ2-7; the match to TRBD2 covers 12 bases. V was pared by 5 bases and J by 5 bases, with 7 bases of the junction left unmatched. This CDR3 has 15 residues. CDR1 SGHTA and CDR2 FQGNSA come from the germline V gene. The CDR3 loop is CASSAGLAGQHEQYF. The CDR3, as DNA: TGTGCCAGCAGCGCCGGACTAGCGGGACAACACGAGCAGTACTTC. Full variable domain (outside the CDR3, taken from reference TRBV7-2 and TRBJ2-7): GAGVSQSPSNKVTEKGKDVELRCDPISGHTALYWYRQSLGQGLEFLIYFQGNSAPDKSGLPSDRFSAERTGGSVSTLTIQRTQQEDSAVYLCASSAGLAGQHEQYFGPGTRLTVT.

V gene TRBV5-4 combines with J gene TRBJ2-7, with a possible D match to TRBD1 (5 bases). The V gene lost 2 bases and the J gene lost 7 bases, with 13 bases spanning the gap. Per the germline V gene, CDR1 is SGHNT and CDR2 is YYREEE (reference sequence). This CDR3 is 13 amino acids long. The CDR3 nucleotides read TGTGCCAGCAGCTTAGATAGGGGCCAGGAGCAGTACTTC. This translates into CASSLDRGQEQYF.

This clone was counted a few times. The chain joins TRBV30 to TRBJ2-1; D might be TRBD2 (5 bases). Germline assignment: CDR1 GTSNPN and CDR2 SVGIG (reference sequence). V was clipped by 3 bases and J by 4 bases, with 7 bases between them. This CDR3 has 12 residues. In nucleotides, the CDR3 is TGTGCCTGGAGAGACTATTACAATGAGCAGTTCTTC. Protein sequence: CAWRDYYNEQFF.